This entry is about one T cell receptor (beta chain). An end of the junction does not agree with germline; a read error may underlie this. These data come from a study of T cells after yellow fever vaccination. The CDR3 is 17 residues long. Germline V CDR1 and CDR2: SGHVS, FQNEAQ. Template switching by 5'RACE produced TCR cDNA, adding a universal primer site and UMIs. From the 5' RACE reads, TCRdb called clonotypes with MiXCR, one entry per CDR3 protein. The sample holds about 230,000 distinct CDR3 sequences; roughly 6.3% are singletons and the top ten take more than 1%. The clonotype was recovered from a man aged 25-45 years who received the YFV17D yellow fever vaccine. The genes are TRBV7-8 and TRBJ2-2; possibly TRBD1 for D (6 bases). Material: CD4+ T cells sorted from PBMCs, obtained on the day of the yellow fever booster vaccination. DNA for the CDR3: TGTTCCAGCAGTCGAGTTCCCAGACAGGTCGGGACCGGGGAGCTGTTTTTT. Protein product: CSSSRVPRQVGTGELFF.